This entry lists 14 T cell receptor beta chains sequenced from one sample in a study of radiotherapy plus CTLA-4 blockade in lung cancer listed by TCRdb under 2018. The method was the immunoSEQ multiplex PCR assay. The immuneACCESS repertoire file appears here via TCRdb, limited to in-frame rearrangements. These files lack a portion of the clones; in checked studies, under half of the deficit traces to unresolved V genes, and the cause of the others is not known. This sample holds around 100,000 clones; about 70% were observed only once. 2.8% of the sample rests with the top ten. The sequencing used peripheral blood, collected from a patient treated with radiotherapy plus ipilimumab. The receptors originated from a human donor with non-small cell lung cancer who had a partial response to radiotherapy plus ipilimumab. Some clones in this sample may be carry-over from other donors' samples.

The rearrangement uses TRBV5-3 and TRBJ2-2; a possible D gene is TRBD1 (5 bases). TRBV5-3 is noted as an ORF with a role that remains uncertain. This CDR3 contains 15 residues. V was shortened by 8 bases and J by 5 bases, with 19 bases between the two germline ends. CDR3 DNA: TGTGCCAGTTCCCCGTGGGGCGCTAATACCGGGGAGCTGTTTTTT. It translates to CASSPWGANTGELFF.

This clone appeared a few times. This chain uses TRBV15 with TRBJ2-1, with 16 bases matching TRBD2. The CDR3 has 18 amino acids. V gave up 1 base and J gave up 6 bases; unmatched junction bases: 6. From germline, CDR1 is LNHNV and CDR2 YYDKDF (reference sequence). CDR3 in DNA: TGTGCCACCAGCAGAGGGGGACTAGCGGGAGGGCGGGGCAATGAGCAGTTCTTC. It codes for CATSRGGLAGGRGNEQFF.

This clone was detected a few times. The chain links TRBV20-1 to TRBJ2-1, with unresolved D. CDR1 and CDR2 from the germline V gene are DFQATT and SNEGSKA (reference sequence). V was cut by 4 bases and J by 9 bases, with 10 bases left in between. The CDR3 totals 11 residues. The CDR3 loop is CSATRRSEQFF. DNA for the CDR3: TGCAGTGCTACCAGACGGAGTGAGCAGTTCTTC.

This clone was counted a single time. Other DNA variants within this sample encode the same CDR3. The V gene is TRBV5-1, the J gene TRBJ2-7; 7 positions match TRBD1. This CDR3 is built from 14 residues. The V gene's germline CDR1 is SGHRS and CDR2 YFSETQ. The V and J ends lost 2 bases and 2 bases, in that order; junction bases with no gene match: 4. Here the CDR3 reads CASSLQGGTYEQYF. CDR3 nucleotides: TGCGCCAGCAGCTTACAAGGGGGCACCTACGAGCAGTACTTC.

The J gene is TRBJ2-7, the V gene TRBV19; 11 positions agree with TRBD1. Germline V lookup: CDR1 LNHDA, CDR2 SQIVND (reference sequence). With V trimmed by 6 bases and J by 7 bases, 8 bases remained unmatched. There are 14 residues in the CDR3. CDR3 bases: TGTGCCAGTAGCGCAGGCGGGACAGGGGGAGAGCAGTACTTC. Translated: CASSAGGTGGEQYF.

The DNA of the CDR3 is TGTGCCAGCGGCAGGGACAGCAATTCCTACGAGCAGTACTTC. It specifies CASGRDSNSYEQYF. The chain couples TRBV11-2 to TRBJ2-5; 7 bases map to TRBD1. The better agreement between TRBJ2-7 and the DNA end casts doubt on the J call. Germline V CDR1 and CDR2: SGHAT, FQNNGV. The CDR3 consists of 14 residues.

The chain links TRBV28 to TRBJ2-7; 8 bases fit TRBD1. With 5 bases clipped from V and 6 bases from J, the junction kept 6 bases outside the gene matches. Germline CDR1 reads MDHEN; CDR2 reads SYDVKM. The CDR3 loop spans 13 amino acids. For the CDR3, the DNA is TGTGCCAGCAGTCGGCAGGGGGCAGTCGAGCAGTACTTC. Protein sequence: CASSRQGAVEQYF.

V is TRBV7-2 and J is TRBJ1-1, with D hard to call. The V gene's germline CDR1 is SGHTA and CDR2 FQGNSA. This CDR3 contains 12 residues. Trimming left V 3 bases short and J 4 bases short, with 6 bases between. The CDR3 is CASSFTVTEAFF. The CDR3 DNA follows: TGTGCCAGCAGCTTCACTGTCACTGAAGCTTTCTTT.

V and J are TRBV2 and TRBJ1-1; D perhaps matches TRBD1 (5 bases). The CDR3 length is 15 residues. Trimming stripped 8 bases from V and 0 bases from J, with 16 bases between. CDR1 and CDR2 from the germline V gene are SNHLY and FYNNEI. This chain's CDR3 is CASSIDSRMNTEAFF. Here the CDR3 DNA reads TGTGCCAGCTCTATCGACAGCCGCATGAACACTGAAGCTTTCTTT.

The rearrangement joins TRBV6-1 to TRBJ1-3; 7 bases are shared with TRBD1. The CDR3 is 13 residues long. CDR1 and CDR2 (germline): MNHNS, SASEGT. Trimming removed 6 bases from V and 4 bases from J; junction bases left unmatched: 3. The CDR3 bases are TGTGCCAGCAGACCGGACAGGGGAAACACCATATATTTT. This gives the protein CASRPDRGNTIYF.

The CDR3 loop reads CASSLLRLLAGAHNEQFF. The CDR3 bases are TGTGCCAGCAGCTTATTACGGCTCCTAGCGGGAGCCCACAATGAGCAGTTCTTC. This chain connects TRBV7-9 to TRBJ2-1, with TRBD2 matching 10 bases. The ends lost 2 bases at V and 5 bases at J; junction bases unmatched: 12. The CDR3 totals 18 residues. The germline gives CDR1 SEHNR, CDR2 FQNEAQ (reference sequence).

The chain is built from TRBV5-1 and TRBJ2-5, with 10 bases lining up with TRBD2. V was clipped by 4 bases and J by 5 bases; unmatched bases: 5. The germline V gene has CDR1 SGHRS and CDR2 YFSETQ. The CDR3 runs 14 residues. The CDR3 nucleotides are TGCGCCAGCAGCCTCGGGACTAGCGCTGAGACCCAGTACTTC. Its translation: CASSLGTSAETQYF.

The chain has TRBV5-4 and TRBJ2-1, with a possible D match to TRBD1 (5 bases). The germline CDR1 and CDR2 sequences are SGHNT and YYREEE (reference sequence). The length of the CDR3 is 14 residues. V lost 4 bases and J lost 4, with 12 bases in between. In nucleotides, the CDR3 is TGTGCCAGCAGCCCGAATCGACAGTACAATGAGCAGTTCTTC. Translation gives CASSPNRQYNEQFF.

The V and J genes are TRBV5-5 and TRBJ1-4; D gene unclear. This CDR3 has 15 amino acids. The germline V gene has CDR1 SGHKS and CDR2 YYEKEE (reference sequence). V gave up 0 bases and J gave up 0 bases, with 6 bases separating them. The CDR3 loop is CASSLGPPTNEKLFF. The CDR3 nucleotides are TGTGCCAGCAGCTTGGGGCCACCAACTAATGAAAAACTGTTTTTT.